The 25 T cell receptor beta chains in this list originate from one sample, sequenced in a study of memory CD4+ T cells and cytomegalovirus serostatus (dated by TCRdb to the late 2010s). A FACSAria II was used to sort memory CD4+ T cells, defined as single viable CD3+CD4+CD8-CD45RO+ cells. Libraries were made using the immunoSEQ multiplex PCR assay. TCRdb obtained this table from immuneACCESS and retained in-frame rearrangements with V and J assigned. These tables miss some clones; where compared with another copy, unresolved V genes account for less than half of the shortfall, and the remainder is unexplained. The sample includes over 75,000 clones, with about 80% observed a single time. Roughly 4% of the sample is in the top ten clones. What was sequenced was memory CD4+ T cells from blood. The receptor source for this set is an adult in good health and CMV-seropositive.

The chain is built from TRBV10-3 and TRBJ2-5, with TRBD2 matching 12 bases. This CDR3 contains 17 residues. Germline V gene data show CDR1 as ENHRY and CDR2 as SYGVKD. V trimming: 2 bases; J trimming: 5 bases; junction bases outside the gene matches: 9. In nucleotides, the CDR3 is TGTGCCATCAGTGAGGGGGGTTCGACTAGCGGGAGTGAGACCCAGTACTTC. This gives the protein CAISEGGSTSGSETQYF.

The chain recombines TRBV27 with TRBJ1-2; possibly TRBD1 for D (5 bases). CDR1 and CDR2 from the germline V gene are MNHEY and SMNVEV (reference sequence). V was pared by 0 bases and J by 10 bases, with 9 bases between. The length of the CDR3 is 12 residues. The CDR3 loop reads CASSLSGGDYTF. DNA for the CDR3: TGTGCCAGCAGTTTATCGGGGGGGGACTACACCTTC.

The chain links TRBV6-5 to TRBJ1-3, with D unresolved. The CDR3 is 16 amino acids. Trimming took 2 bases from V and 0 from J, leaving 11 bases between them. CDR1 and CDR2 from the germline V gene are MNHEY and SVGAGI. As DNA, the CDR3 is TGTGCCAGCAGTTACGAGAGAGGTTTCTCTGGAAACACCATATATTTT. Residues: CASSYERGFSGNTIYF.

This clone was picked up one time. The J gene is TRBJ2-2, the V gene TRBV5-6; possibly TRBD1 or TRBD2 for D (5 bases each). The germline V and J ends were trimmed by 0 bases and 1 base, with 10 bases remaining between them. CDR1 and CDR2 from the germline V gene are SGHDT and YYEEEE. The CDR3 has 16 residues. The CDR3 loop reads CASSLGAGRNTGELFF. CDR3 sequence (DNA): TGTGCCAGCAGCTTGGGGGCAGGGAGGAACACCGGGGAGCTGTTTTTT.

CDR3 protein: CSVRSQENYGYTF. CDR3 DNA: TGCAGCGTCCGATCCCAGGAGAACTATGGCTACACCTTC. The V gene is TRBV29-1, the J gene TRBJ1-2, with D unclear. V lost 6 bases and J lost 2, with 13 bases in between. CDR1 is SQVTM and CDR2 is ANQGSEA in the germline V gene. The CDR3 length is 13 residues.

The chain links TRBV6-1 to TRBJ2-7; D gene ambiguous. Germline assignment: CDR1 MNHNS and CDR2 SASEGT. V lost 2 bases and J lost 3, with 5 bases in between. CDR3 size: 12 residues. CDR3 loop: CASSESYYEQYF. CDR3 DNA: TGTGCCAGCAGTGAATCCTACTACGAGCAGTACTTC.

The V call is TRBV9, the J call TRBJ2-3, with 9 bases identical to TRBD2. This CDR3 has 16 residues. V dropped 7 bases and J dropped 1; count of bases not matched to a gene: 10. Germline V gene data show CDR1 as SGDLS and CDR2 as YYNGEE. Here the CDR3 DNA reads TGTGCCAGCCACCCCAAATTAGCGGGAGGCACAGATACGCAGTATTTT. This encodes CASHPKLAGGTDTQYF.

The chain couples TRBV30 to TRBJ1-5; D gene uncertain. Germline V gene data show CDR1 as GTSNPN and CDR2 as SVGIG (reference sequence). Trimming removed 1 base at V and 7 bases at J, with 8 bases between. The CDR3 contains 12 residues. The CDR3: CAWSGIGQPQHF. The DNA for the CDR3 is TGTGCCTGGAGTGGGATTGGGCAGCCCCAGCATTTT.

This clone showed up just once. V usage is TRBV6-6 and J usage is TRBJ1-1, with unresolved D. V was pared by 0 bases and J by 1 base, with 9 bases between. CDR1 and CDR2 from the germline V gene are MNHNY and SVGAGI (reference sequence). The CDR3 loop spans 15 amino acids. DNA for the CDR3: TGTGCCAGCAGTTACTCCCGGGAGGGGAACACTGAAGCTTTCTTT. Translated: CASSYSREGNTEAFF.

The CDR3 sequence: CAIRWTGWNTGELFF. CDR3 nucleotide sequence: TGCGCCATCCGATGGACAGGCTGGAACACCGGGGAGCTGTTTTTT. The chain has TRBV10-1 and TRBJ2-2, with 7 nucleotides matching TRBD1. Germline V CDR1 and CDR2: WNHNN, SYGVQD (reference sequence). V shed 10 bases, J shed 1 base, and the junction held 9 bases outside the gene matches. This CDR3 has 15 amino acids.

Here the CDR3 DNA reads TGTGCCAGCAGCCTTTATCCAGGGGCGGGGGGGTATGGCTACACCTTC. Its protein product is CASSLYPGAGGYGYTF. The chain has TRBV7-8 and TRBJ1-2; tentative D call: TRBD1 (6 bases). This CDR3 has 16 amino acids. Trimming removed 5 bases from V and 5 bases from J, with 21 bases in between. Germline V gene lookup returns CDR1 SGHVS and CDR2 FQNEAQ.

This chain uses TRBV6-1 with TRBJ2-2; TRBD2 is a possible D gene (6 bases). CDR3 length: 14 amino acids. Deletions cut 2 bases from V and 3 bases from J, with 7 bases between. From germline, CDR1 is MNHNS and CDR2 SASEGT. This CDR3 is CASSEIADTGELFF. The CDR3 DNA follows: TGTGCCAGCAGTGAAATAGCGGACACCGGGGAGCTGTTTTTT.

The genes are TRBV19 and TRBJ2-7; unclear D gene. Trimming stripped 3 bases from V and 2 bases from J, with 11 bases between. Germline values: CDR1 LNHDA, CDR2 SQIVND (reference sequence). CDR3 size: 14 residues. DNA of the CDR3: TGTGCCAGTAGTATGTCGGGCTCGCCCTACGAGCAGTACTTC. This sequence encodes CASSMSGSPYEQYF.

This chain connects TRBV5-1 to TRBJ2-2; tentatively, D is TRBD2 (6 bases). CDR1 is SGHRS and CDR2 is YFSETQ in the germline V gene. V lost 5 bases and J lost 6, with 17 bases in between. This CDR3 is 15 amino acids long. The CDR3 nucleotides are TGCGCCAGCAGTCCGACTAGTCCAGGGTCCGGGGAGCTGTTTTTT. Protein product: CASSPTSPGSGELFF.

This clone was counted only a few times. This rearrangement joins TRBV19 to TRBJ2-3; no definite D call. From germline, CDR1 is LNHDA and CDR2 SQIVND (reference sequence). V shed 7 bases and J shed 9 bases, with 23 bases lying between them. The CDR3 is made up of 15 amino acids. The CDR3 here is CASMGWFDPRSTQYF. In DNA, the CDR3 is TGTGCCAGTATGGGATGGTTCGATCCCCGATCAACGCAGTATTTT.

The CDR3 is CASRSSLLAVIQYF. CDR3 sequence (DNA): TGTGCCAGCAGGTCCTCTCTACTAGCCGTCATTCAGTACTTC. V gene TRBV6-5 combines with J gene TRBJ2-4, with TRBD2 as a possible D gene (6 bases). Trimming removed 6 bases at V and 9 bases at J, with 18 bases between. This CDR3 has 14 residues. The germline V gene has CDR1 MNHEY and CDR2 SVGAGI.

The chain carries TRBV9 and TRBJ2-3; D gene ambiguous. The CDR3 is 14 residues long. CDR1 and CDR2 (germline): SGDLS, YYNGEE. Trimming stripped 0 bases from V and 2 bases from J, with 7 bases between. The CDR3 region is CASSVESPTDTQYF. The DNA for the CDR3 is TGTGCCAGCAGCGTAGAATCCCCCACAGATACGCAGTATTTT. Complete variable domain (other parts from reference TRBV9 and TRBJ2-3): DSGVTQTPKHLITATGQRVTLRCSPRSGDLSVYWYQQSLDQGLQFLIQYYNGEERAKGNILERFSAQQFPDLHSELNLSSLELGDSALYFCASSVESPTDTQYFGPGTRLTVL.

This chain uses TRBV2 with TRBJ1-5, with 7 nucleotides matching TRBD1. Per germline, CDR1 SNHLY and CDR2 FYNNEI. The trim removed 5 bases at V and 1 base at J, leaving 2 bases unmatched. The length of the CDR3 is 14 residues. The CDR3 region is CASSLGQSNQPQHF. CDR3 coding DNA: TGTGCCAGCAGTCTGGGACAGAGCAATCAGCCCCAGCATTTT. The whole variable domain, filled in from reference TRBV2 and TRBJ1-5, reads EPEVTQTPSHQVTQMGQEVILRCVPISNHLYFYWYRQILGQKVEFLVSFYNNEISEKSEIFDDQFSVERPDGSNFTLKIRSTKLEDSAMYFCASSLGQSNQPQHFGDGTRLSIL.

The gene calls are TRBV27 and TRBJ2-5, with TRBD2 identical over 7 bases. Germline assignment: CDR1 MNHEY and CDR2 SMNVEV (reference sequence). Trimming cost V 0 bases and J 3 bases; bases outside gene matches: 10. The CDR3 sequence is 17 residues long. The CDR3 DNA follows: TGTGCCAGCAGTTTATCTTGGGGGGGGAGGGGAAAAGAGACCCAGTACTTC. Its translation is CASSLSWGGRGKETQYF.

The chain couples TRBV5-4 to TRBJ1-2; the match to TRBD1 covers 8 bases. Trimming cost V 3 bases and J 4 bases; bases outside gene matches: 2. This CDR3 is built from 13 residues. CDR1 and CDR2 from the germline V gene are SGHNT and YYREEE (reference sequence). The DNA of the CDR3 is TGTGCCAGCAGCTCCCAGGGGGCCTATGGCTACACCTTC. Protein sequence: CASSSQGAYGYTF.

This sequence joins TRBV11-3 and TRBJ2-7, with TRBD1 identical over 12 bases. J lost 5 bases, V lost 5 bases, and 4 bases had no gene match. Germline CDR1 and CDR2: SGHNT and YENEEA. The length of the CDR3 is 14 residues. The DNA of the CDR3 is TGTGCCAGCAGCAGGGGACAGGGGGCCCACGAGCAGTACTTC. This encodes CASSRGQGAHEQYF.

The table lists this clone with a few counts. The CDR3 DNA sequence: TGTGCCAGCAGACGGAAAACGAACACTGAAGCTTTCTTT. It is translated as CASRRKTNTEAFF. V is TRBV2 and J is TRBJ1-1; D not resolved. The CDR3 covers 13 residues. Trimming cost V 6 bases and J 1 base, with 9 bases left between them. The V gene's germline CDR1 is SNHLY and CDR2 FYNNEI.

V is TRBV28 and J is TRBJ2-5; 7 nucleotides line up with TRBD1. Germline V gene lookup returns CDR1 MDHEN and CDR2 SYDVKM. Trimming took 6 bases from V and 5 from J; bases not matched to a gene: 12. This CDR3 spans 15 amino acids. The CDR3 sequence is CASRLGGAGGETQYF. CDR3 DNA: TGTGCCAGCAGACTAGGGGGCGCCGGCGGGGAGACCCAGTACTTC.

The chain couples TRBV15 to TRBJ1-2; maybe TRBD1 (6 bases). V was clipped by 2 bases and J by 4 bases, with 17 bases between them. The CDR3 sequence is 16 residues long. Germline V gene sequence: CDR1 LNHNV, CDR2 YYDKDF (reference sequence). CDR3 residues: CATSRPRQEKIYGYTF. CDR3 in DNA: TGTGCCACCAGCAGACCCCGACAGGAGAAGATCTATGGCTACACCTTC.

The gene calls are TRBV7-3 and TRBJ2-1, with a tentative D call TRBD2 (5 bases). V was trimmed by 5 bases and J by 9 bases, leaving 14 bases between them. Germline CDR1 and CDR2: SGHTA and FQGTGA. This CDR3 contains 13 residues. The chain's CDR3 is CASSPPSGSEQFF. The CDR3 DNA reads TGTGCCAGCAGCCCCCCTAGTGGGAGTGAGCAGTTCTTC.